This T cell receptor (beta chain) originates from a study of vaccination effects on CD4 cells after COVID-19. Broader study findings: Vaccine- and infection-induced clones showed marked clonal contraction late following vaccination.

This CDR3 comprises 15 residues. V lost 0 bases to trimming and J lost 3 bases, with 10 bases between them. Per the germline V gene, CDR1 is SGHRS and CDR2 is YFSETQ. Method: immunoSEQ multiplex PCR; TCRdb's copy keeps in-frame clones and lacks some. The table has some 63,000 clones, about two thirds seen once. This clone has a handful of counts. Its antigen remains unknown. Culture proceeded for 10 days, and CD4+ T cells were then isolated. PCR confirmed that the person was infected with SARS-CoV-2 between March and December 2020. This sequence joins TRBV5-1 and TRBJ1-5; no clear D gene. This clonotype was sampled from a human donor who had a prior SARS-CoV-2 infection. The sequenced sample was CD4+ T cells from PBMCs cultured without peptide, obtained before COVID-19 vaccination. CDR3 nucleotide sequence: TGCGCCAGCAGCTTGGTGGCAGCCCCCAATCAGCCCCAGCATTTT. This translates into CASSLVAAPNQPQHF. Looking up the rest from reference TRBV5-1 and TRBJ1-5 gives the full variable domain: KAGVTQTPRYLIKTRGQQVTLSCSPISGHRSVSWYQQTPGQGLQFLFEYFSETQRNKGNFPGRFSGRQFSNSRSEMNVSTLELGDSALYLCASSLVAAPNQPQHFGDGTRLSIL.